Following are 17 T cell receptor beta chains from one sample sequenced in a study of response to subunit inactivated influenza vaccine. TCRdb re-called the RT-PCR reads through MiXCR, storing one row per CDR3 protein. This sample has 700,000 to 800,000 distinct CDR3 sequences; 15% to 20% occur once, and the top ten carry about 11%. The sequenced sample was PBMCs from blood, obtained about 5 days after vaccination. Receptors were obtained from a man aged 50 to 59 who received an inactivated influenza vaccine.

This clonotype was seen a handful of times. The chain links TRBV4-1 to TRBJ2-5; D remains unclear. The CDR3 has 14 amino acids. V lost 1 base and J 0 bases, leaving 6 bases between the germline ends. Germline-derived CDR1 and CDR2 are MGHRA and YSYEKL. Here the CDR3 DNA reads TGCGCCAGCAGCCAAGTGGCGTACCAAGAGACCCAGTACTTC. It is translated as CASSQVAYQETQYF.

This clonotype came up a few times. This chain connects TRBV7-2 to TRBJ1-2, with D possibly being TRBD1 (5 bases). V gave up 1 base and J gave up 2 bases, with 11 bases separating them. CDR1 is SGHTA and CDR2 is FQGNSA in the germline V gene. This CDR3 contains 15 residues. The chain's CDR3 is CASSLESGRNYGYTF. DNA for the CDR3: TGTGCCAGCAGCTTAGAGTCAGGGAGGAACTATGGCTACACCTTC.

This sequence joins TRBV5-1 and TRBJ2-2, with 12 bases aligning to TRBD1. The CDR3 consists of 16 residues. The germline gives CDR1 SGHRS, CDR2 YFSETQ. The V and J ends lost 3 bases and 6 bases, in that order; junction bases with no gene match: 6. CDR3 sequence: CASSSRGQGAAGELFF. The CDR3 DNA reads TGCGCCAGCAGCTCAAGGGGACAGGGGGCGGCCGGGGAGCTGTTTTTT.

This sequence joins TRBV20-1 and TRBJ1-2, with D maybe TRBD1 (5 bases). V lost 4 bases to trimming and J lost 12 bases, with 12 bases between them. The germline V gene encodes CDR1 DFQATT and CDR2 SNEGSKA (reference sequence). The CDR3 sequence is 10 residues long. The CDR3 coding sequence is TGCAGTGCTATCAGGGAAGGAGACACCTTC. It yields the protein CSAIREGDTF.

The V call is TRBV7-9, the J call TRBJ2-1; possibly TRBD1 for D (5 bases). This CDR3 has 14 residues. In germline, CDR1 is SEHNR, CDR2 FQNEAQ (reference sequence). The V gene lost 2 bases and the J gene lost 8 bases, with 13 bases spanning the gap. In DNA form, the CDR3 reads TGTGCCAGCAGCTTATTCCCGACAGTCGATGAGCAGTTCTTC. Residues: CASSLFPTVDEQFF. The variable domain in full, completed from reference TRBV7-9 and TRBJ2-1, reads DTGVSQNPRHKITKRGQNVTFRCDPISEHNRLYWYRQTLGQGPEFLTYFQNEAQLEKSRLLSDRFSAERPKGSFSTLEIQRTEQGDSAMYLCASSLFPTVDEQFFGPGTRLTVL.

This clonotype was observed a handful of times. The rearrangement links TRBV5-1 to TRBJ2-2; TRBD2 matches at 8 bases. V lost 5 bases, J lost 1 base, and 4 bases stayed unmatched. This CDR3 is built from 15 residues. Germline assignment: CDR1 SGHRS and CDR2 YFSETQ. The CDR3 DNA reads TGCGCCAGCAGATTTGCGGGGGGGAACACCGGGGAGCTGTTTTTT. It yields the protein CASRFAGGNTGELFF. The full variable domain, in which reference TRBV5-1 and TRBJ2-2 provide the parts outside the CDR3, is KAGVTQTPRYLIKTRGQQVTLSCSPISGHRSVSWYQQTPGQGLQFLFEYFSETQRNKGNFPGRFSGRQFSNSRSEMNVSTLELGDSALYLCASRFAGGNTGELFFGEGSRLTVL.

At least ten counts were recorded for this clonotype. CDR3 residues: CATSDGGSGTYNEQFF. The CDR3, as DNA: TGTGCCACCAGTGATGGTGGTAGCGGAACCTACAATGAGCAGTTCTTC. The chain carries TRBV24-1 and TRBJ2-1; the D gene is possibly TRBD2 (6 bases). Trimming left V 3 bases short and J 2 bases short, with 13 bases between. Germline loops: CDR1 KGHDR, CDR2 SFDVKD. The CDR3 has 16 residues.

The CDR3 here is CASSYRGQGNEKLFF. The CDR3 nucleotides read TGTGCCAGCAGTTACCGCGGACAGGGGAATGAAAAACTGTTTTTT. This chain links TRBV6-6 with TRBJ1-4; the match to TRBD1 covers 9 bases. Losses at the gene ends were 2 bases for V and 5 bases for J; bases not matched to a gene: 3. Looked up from germline, CDR1 is MNHNY and CDR2 is SVGAGI (reference sequence). This CDR3 is 15 amino acids long.

The rearrangement uses TRBV15 and TRBJ2-3; perhaps TRBD2 as D (5 bases). The germline V and J ends were trimmed by 2 bases and 6 bases, with 15 bases remaining between them. The CDR3 is made up of 15 amino acids. Looked up from germline, CDR1 is LNHNV and CDR2 is YYDKDF (reference sequence). Written as DNA, the CDR3 is TGTGCCACCAGCAGATTCCGGGCTCCGGGGGATACGCAGTATTTT. This translates into CATSRFRAPGDTQYF.

The V and J genes are TRBV5-1 and TRBJ2-2; D possibly corresponds to TRBD1 (6 bases). CDR3 size: 16 residues. Germline assignment: CDR1 SGHRS and CDR2 YFSETQ. V lost 0 bases and J 4 bases, leaving 13 bases between the germline ends. The chain's CDR3 is CASSLAAGVFTGELFF. The CDR3 bases are TGCGCCAGCAGCTTGGCCGCAGGGGTTTTCACCGGGGAGCTGTTTTTT. Supplemented by reference TRBV5-1 and TRBJ2-2, the full variable domain reads KAGVTQTPRYLIKTRGQQVTLSCSPISGHRSVSWYQQTPGQGLQFLFEYFSETQRNKGNFPGRFSGRQFSNSRSEMNVSTLELGDSALYLCASSLAAGVFTGELFFGEGSRLTVL.

The V call is TRBV5-6, the J call TRBJ2-1; D unresolved. The V gene lost 0 bases and the J gene lost 3 bases, with 10 bases spanning the gap. The CDR3 extends over 15 amino acids. The germline V gene has CDR1 SGHDT and CDR2 YYEEEE. The CDR3 spells CASSLEVGLYNEQFF. The CDR3 bases are TGTGCCAGCAGCTTGGAGGTCGGGCTCTACAATGAGCAGTTCTTC.

This clonotype was found a few times. This chain connects TRBV7-6 to TRBJ2-3; D might be TRBD2 (5 bases). This CDR3 has 15 amino acids. V was shortened by 5 bases and J by 5 bases, with 17 bases between the two germline ends. Germline V gene lookup returns CDR1 SGHVS and CDR2 FNYEAQ. In DNA, the CDR3 is TGTGCCAGCAGCGTACTTTGGGTCGCGGGAGATACGCAGTATTTT. As protein: CASSVLWVAGDTQYF.

This clonotype was detected only a few times. The CDR3 loop reads CASSRGTSGRGYEQYF. DNA of the CDR3: TGTGCCAGCAGCCGAGGGACTAGCGGGAGGGGATACGAGCAGTACTTC. The chain combines TRBV27 with TRBJ2-7, with TRBD2 matching over 16 bases. The CDR3 has 16 amino acids. Germline V lookup: CDR1 MNHEY, CDR2 SMNVEV (reference sequence). The ends lost 6 bases at V and 4 bases at J; junction bases unmatched: 6.

On this clonotype itself: It may be a read error: a sequence one base away is much more abundant. The rearrangement uses TRBV3-1 and TRBJ2-5, with D unresolved. The CDR3 sequence is 12 residues long. Between the trimmed V and J ends, which lost 1 base and 5 bases, there was a span of 5 bases. CDR1 is LGHDT and CDR2 is YNNKEL in the germline V gene (reference sequence). The CDR3 coding sequence is TGTGCCAGCAGCCAAGTTTGGGAGACCCAGTACTTC. It is translated as CASSQVWETQYF.

The CDR3, as DNA: TGTGCCAGCAGTTATTACCGGGACAGGCCTCTCTCCTACAATGAGCAGTTCTTC. As protein: CASSYYRDRPLSYNEQFF. V usage is TRBV6-2 or TRBV6-3 and J usage is TRBJ2-1; 8 positions agree with TRBD1. The length of the CDR3 is 18 residues. Germline V gene lookup returns CDR1 MNHEY and CDR2 SVGEGT. Trimming removed 3 bases from V and 0 bases from J; junction bases left unmatched: 10.

This clonotype was detected only a few times. The chain employs TRBV6-5 and TRBJ2-2, with TRBD2 as a possible D gene (5 bases). V was clipped by 0 bases and J by 4 bases, with 12 bases between them. The CDR3 is made up of 16 amino acids. From germline, CDR1 is MNHEY and CDR2 SVGAGI. CDR3 nucleotide sequence: TGTGCCAGCAGTTACTCGCCAGACCGGGGCACCGGGGAGCTGTTTTTT. Its translation: CASSYSPDRGTGELFF.

The chain employs TRBV11-2 and TRBJ2-1; 8 bases are a match to TRBD2. The germline V gene encodes CDR1 SGHAT and CDR2 FQNNGV. The J segment lost 6 bases and the V segment lost 3 bases, leaving 4 bases of the junction unmatched. The CDR3 runs to 14 residues. CDR3 coding DNA: TGTGCCAGCAGCTTTCAACGGGGGGGCAATGAGCAGTTCTTC. It codes for CASSFQRGGNEQFF.